The rows below give T cell receptor beta chains drawn from one sample of a study of a mutant IDH1 vaccine in newly diagnosed glioma. These receptors have no identified antigens. The method was immunoSEQ multiplex PCR; TCRdb's version includes in-frame clones alone and lacks a portion of them. The repertoire holds roughly 51,000 clones, with 70% to 85% as singletons. This sample comprised PBMCs, obtained from a glioma patient whose treatment included an IDH1 peptide vaccine. The receptor source for this set is a woman in her twenties or thirties with glioma. Some clones in this sample may be carry-over from other donors' samples. CDR3s include the opening cysteine and the closing phenylalanine or tryptophan. D genes are given only for firm matches. Where a row states a size, it is once, few, many or the class of an expanded clone; other rows omit it.

J: TRBJ1-3; V: TRBV25-1; size: .; length: 15; D: .; DNA: TGTGCCAGCAGTGAATCTGGCGGGGTGGGAAACACCATATATTTT; CDR3: CASSESGGVGNTIYF
J: TRBJ2-1; V: TRBV9; size: .; length: 11; D: .; DNA: TGTGCCAGCAGCGGGAACAATGAGCAGTTCTTC; CDR3: CASSGNNEQFF
J: TRBJ2-1; V: TRBV6-5; size: .; length: 12; D: .; DNA: TGTGCCAGCAGTCCTGTGGGAGATGAGCAGTTCTTC; CDR3: CASSPVGDEQFF
J: TRBJ1-4; V: TRBV2; size: few; length: 15; D: .; DNA: TGTGCCAGCAGTGAACAGGGCCGAACTAATGAAAAACTGTTTTTT; CDR3: CASSEQGRTNEKLFF
J: TRBJ2-5; V: TRBV6-1; size: .; length: 15; D: TRBD1; DNA: TGTGCCAGCAGTGACGGGACAGGGTGGGCAGAGACCCAGTACTTC; CDR3: CASSDGTGWAETQYF
J: TRBJ2-7; V: TRBV7-2; size: .; length: 14; D: TRBD2; DNA: TGTGCCAGCAGCTTAGAATGGACTAGCAACGAGCAGTACTTC; CDR3: CASSLEWTSNEQYF
J: TRBJ1-2; V: TRBV11-2; size: .; length: 11; D: .; DNA: TGTGCCAGCAGCCCTTCGAGAGGCTACACCTTC; CDR3: CASSPSRGYTF
J: TRBJ2-7; V: TRBV19; size: .; length: 14; D: .; DNA: TGTGCCAGTAGTCCCCGAGGGGGGCACTACGAGCAGTACTTC; CDR3: CASSPRGGHYEQYF
J: TRBJ1-1; V: TRBV28; size: .; length: 12; D: .; DNA: TGTGCCAGCAGTCTAGGCAACACTGAAGCTTTCTTT; CDR3: CASSLGNTEAFF
J: TRBJ2-7; V: TRBV12-5; size: .; length: 15; D: TRBD2; DNA: TGTGCTAGTGGTTTGGTAGCGGGAGGGCCTTACGAGCAGTACTTC; CDR3: CASGLVAGGPYEQYF
J: TRBJ1-3; V: TRBV5-6; size: once; length: 16; D: .; DNA: TGTGCCAGCAGCCTGAAAGATGTAACCCTCGGATACACCATATATTTT; CDR3: CASSLKDVTLGYTIYF
J: TRBJ2-6; V: TRBV2; size: .; length: 14; D: .; DNA: TGTGCCAGCAGTGAGTCCGCTGGGGCCAACGTCCTGACTTTC; CDR3: CASSESAGANVLTF
J: TRBJ2-7; V: TRBV7-9; size: .; length: 13; D: TRBD2; DNA: TGTGCCAGCCGGGGGGATGGGATGGACGAGCAGTACTTC; CDR3: CASRGDGMDEQYF
J: TRBJ1-1; V: TRBV19; size: .; length: 15; D: TRBD1; DNA: TGTGCCAGTAGTAACCCAGGGGGCGTGGACACTGAAGCTTTCTTT; CDR3: CASSNPGGVDTEAFF
J: TRBJ1-2; V: TRBV18; size: .; length: 14; D: .; DNA: TGTGCCAGCTCACCGGACACTGCTGAGTATGGCTACACCTTC; CDR3: CASSPDTAEYGYTF
J: TRBJ2-3; V: TRBV5-6; size: once; length: 14; D: .; DNA: TGTGCCAGCAGCCTTGCTCAGGGCAGAGATACGCAGTATTTT; CDR3: CASSLAQGRDTQYF
J: TRBJ2-7; V: TRBV19; size: .; length: 15; D: TRBD1; DNA: TGTGCCAGTAGTACCCAGGGGACAGACACCTACGAGCAGTACTTC; CDR3: CASSTQGTDTYEQYF
J: TRBJ1-5; V: TRBV6-5; size: .; length: 14; D: .; DNA: TGTGCCAGCAGTTACCTGGGAGGCGATCAGCCCCAGCATTTT; CDR3: CASSYLGGDQPQHF
J: TRBJ2-3; V: TRBV29-1; size: .; length: 14; D: .; DNA: TGCAGCGTTGAAATTAGCGGAGAGGAAGATACGCAGTATTTT; CDR3: CSVEISGEEDTQYF
J: TRBJ2-3; V: TRBV5-4; size: once; length: 15; D: .; DNA: TGTGCCAGCAGTACCCCCGGGCGGGTCACAGATACGCAGTATTTT; CDR3: CASSTPGRVTDTQYF
J: TRBJ1-1; V: TRBV5-4; size: .; length: 15; D: .; DNA: TGTGCCAGCAGCTTGGGCCTCACAGGGAACACTGAAGCTTTCTTT; CDR3: CASSLGLTGNTEAFF
J: TRBJ2-5; V: TRBV14; size: .; length: 11; D: .; DNA: TGTGCCAGCAGCCAAGAAGAGACCCAGTACTTC; CDR3: CASSQEETQYF
J: TRBJ1-2; V: TRBV5-4; size: .; length: 13; D: .; DNA: TGTGCCAGCAGCTTGGACAGGGTCCGTGGCTACACCTTC; CDR3: CASSLDRVRGYTF
J: TRBJ1-1; V: TRBV5-1; size: few; length: 14; D: .; DNA: TGCGCCAGCAGAAGGGCGGGGATGAACACTGAAGCTTTCTTT; CDR3: CASRRAGMNTEAFF
J: TRBJ1-4; V: TRBV19; size: once; length: 13; D: .; DNA: TGTGCCAGTAAAGGCCTTATAGTTGAAAAACTGTTTTTT; CDR3: CASKGLIVEKLFF
J: TRBJ1-4; V: TRBV28; size: .; length: 11; D: .; DNA: TGTGCAGGGCAAACTAATGAAAAACTGTTTTTT; CDR3: CAGQTNEKLFF
J: TRBJ2-5; V: TRBV4-1; size: .; length: 19; D: .; DNA: TGCGCCAGCAGCCAAGATAGAGGGCAGGGAAGAAAGGGGCAAGAGACCCAGTACTTC; CDR3: CASSQDRGQGRKGQETQYF
J: TRBJ2-7; V: TRBV19; size: .; length: 14; D: .; DNA: TGTGCCAGTAGTAAACGGATGAGTTCCTACGAGCAGTACTTC; CDR3: CASSKRMSSYEQYF
J: TRBJ2-7; V: TRBV19; size: .; length: 15; D: TRBD1; DNA: TGTGCCAGTAGTATCGGGACAGGGGGAAGTTACGAGCAGTACTTC; CDR3: CASSIGTGGSYEQYF
J: TRBJ1-2; V: TRBV28; size: .; length: 12; D: .; DNA: TGTGCCAGCAGTTTCGGCATAGGCGGCTACACCTTC; CDR3: CASSFGIGGYTF
J: TRBJ1-6; V: TRBV13; size: .; length: 13; D: .; DNA: TGTGCCAGCAGCCATCACAGGGATTCACCCCTCCACTTT; CDR3: CASSHHRDSPLHF
J: TRBJ2-7; V: TRBV30; size: .; length: 14; D: .; DNA: TGTGCCTGGAACTTGGGAAGGTCAAGCTACGAGCAGTACTTC; CDR3: CAWNLGRSSYEQYF
J: TRBJ1-3; V: TRBV19; size: .; length: 16; D: TRBD1; DNA: TGTGCCAGTAGCCGATCGACAGGGGAATCTGGAAACACCATATATTTT; CDR3: CASSRSTGESGNTIYF
J: TRBJ2-3; V: TRBV5-4; size: .; length: 16; D: TRBD2; DNA: TGTGCCAGCAGCATAAAGCGGGAGAGGGGCACAGATACGCAGTATTTT; CDR3: CASSIKRERGTDTQYF
J: TRBJ2-3; V: TRBV2; size: .; length: 13; D: .; DNA: TGTGCCACCTTCTGGGGGTGGACAGATACGCAGTATTTT; CDR3: CATFWGWTDTQYF
J: TRBJ1-1; V: TRBV30; size: .; length: 11; D: .; DNA: TGTGCCTGGACAACAGGCACTGAAGCTTTCTTT; CDR3: CAWTTGTEAFF
J: TRBJ2-4; V: TRBV5-1; size: .; length: 17; D: .; DNA: TGCGCCAGCAGCTTGGAGGGGGGTAAGGGATTTGGGAACATTCAGTACTTC; CDR3: CASSLEGGKGFGNIQYF
J: TRBJ2-7; V: TRBV7-9; size: .; length: 14; D: TRBD1; DNA: TGTGCCAGCAGCCGACCGGGACAGTTCTACGAGCAGTACTTC; CDR3: CASSRPGQFYEQYF
J: TRBJ1-2; V: TRBV6-5; size: .; length: 14; D: .; DNA: TGTGCCAGCACTCCAGGGGCGGGCGGCTATGGCTACACCTTC; CDR3: CASTPGAGGYGYTF
J: TRBJ2-7; V: TRBV5-4; size: .; length: 15; D: .; DNA: TGTGCCAGCAGTCCTGCCCCGGGCCCGGCCTACGAGCAGTACTTC; CDR3: CASSPAPGPAYEQYF
J: TRBJ2-7; V: TRBV6-1; size: .; length: 15; D: TRBD2; DNA: TGTGCCAGCAGTGTTGGGACTAGCGGGAAGGGCGAGCAGTACTTC; CDR3: CASSVGTSGKGEQYF
J: TRBJ2-1; V: TRBV2; size: .; length: 12; D: .; DNA: TGTGCCAGCAGTGGGGACTCCAATGAGCAGTTCTTC; CDR3: CASSGDSNEQFF
J: TRBJ1-2; V: TRBV2; size: once; length: 13; D: .; DNA: TGTGCCAGCAGTCCGAGACAGCACTATGGCTACACCTTC; CDR3: CASSPRQHYGYTF
J: TRBJ2-6; V: TRBV27; size: .; length: 17; D: TRBD1; DNA: TGTGCCAGCAGTTTCCGGGACAGGGGCTCTGGGGCCAACGTCCTGACTTTC; CDR3: CASSFRDRGSGANVLTF
J: TRBJ2-2; V: TRBV7-9; size: .; length: 15; D: .; DNA: TGTGCCAGCAGCTTAGGGACAGCGAACACCGGGGAGCTGTTTTTT; CDR3: CASSLGTANTGELFF
J: TRBJ1-2; V: TRBV19; size: .; length: 14; D: .; DNA: TGTGCCAGTAGCCCGGGACCATCAGCCTATGGCTACACCTTC; CDR3: CASSPGPSAYGYTF
J: TRBJ2-1; V: TRBV10-3; size: .; length: 15; D: TRBD1; DNA: TGTGCCATCAGATCCTGGACAGGGGGGAACAATGAGCAGTTCTTC; CDR3: CAIRSWTGGNNEQFF
J: TRBJ2-2; V: TRBV2; size: .; length: 11; D: .; DNA: TGTGCCAGCAGTCGTATCGGGGAGCTGTTTTTT; CDR3: CASSRIGELFF
J: TRBJ1-2; V: TRBV19; size: .; length: 15; D: TRBD1; DNA: TGTGCCAGTAGAAACCAGGACAGGTCAAACTATGGCTACACCTTC; CDR3: CASRNQDRSNYGYTF
J: TRBJ1-4; V: TRBV4-1; size: .; length: 11; D: .; DNA: TGCGCCAGCAGCCAGGGGGGAAAACTGTTTTTT; CDR3: CASSQGGKLFF
J: TRBJ2-5; V: TRBV11-2; size: .; length: 15; D: .; DNA: TGTGCCAGCAGCCCAATCCGAGGGGGGCGGCAGACCCAGTACTTC; CDR3: CASSPIRGGRQTQYF
J: TRBJ2-3; V: TRBV9; size: once; length: 12; D: .; DNA: TGTGCCAGCAGCGTAGATGGAGATACGCAGTATTTT; CDR3: CASSVDGDTQYF
J: TRBJ2-1; V: TRBV5-1; size: .; length: 16; D: .; DNA: TGCGCCAGCACTGCCGGAGCGGGCGGTCTTTACAATGAGCAGTTCTTC; CDR3: CASTAGAGGLYNEQFF
J: TRBJ1-2; V: TRBV29-1; size: .; length: 15; D: .; DNA: TGCAGCGCCACGGGGGGGGGCAGGACTAACTATGGCTACACCTTC; CDR3: CSATGGGRTNYGYTF
J: TRBJ1-2; V: TRBV6-5; size: .; length: 13; D: TRBD1; DNA: TGTGCCAGCAGACCCGGGACAGAGTCGAGCTACACCTTC; CDR3: CASRPGTESSYTF
J: TRBJ1-5; V: TRBV15; size: .; length: 12; D: .; DNA: TGTGCCACCAGCAGCCCTCAGGAGCCCCAGCATTTT; CDR3: CATSSPQEPQHF
J: TRBJ2-7; V: TRBV4-2; size: once; length: 14; D: .; DNA: TGTGCCAGCAGCCAAGAGGAGGGGTTCTACGAGCAGTACTTC; CDR3: CASSQEEGFYEQYF
J: TRBJ1-2; V: TRBV6-5; size: .; length: 13; D: .; DNA: TGTGCCAGCAGTTACTACGGACAGTATGGCTACACCTTC; CDR3: CASSYYGQYGYTF
J: TRBJ1-5; V: TRBV19; size: .; length: 15; D: .; DNA: TGTGCCAGTAGGTGGGGCCGCGGATCCAATCAGCCCCAGCATTTT; CDR3: CASRWGRGSNQPQHF